This T cell receptor beta chain was found in a study of cytomegalovirus exposure and HLA in healthy donors. General study findings and limits: HLA alleles were associated with around 17,000 TCR beta sequences in a later analysis at 0.05 false discovery rate. V- and J-gene trimming of TCR beta was linked (in a later analysis) to a missense DCLRE1C variant.

Points on this clone: The antigen is not known.

Trimming cost V 1 base and J 1 base, with 10 bases left between them. CDR1 is SNHLY, CDR2 FYNNEI, per germline. The CDR3 has 15 amino acids. PCR employed 60 Vbeta and 13 Jbeta primers. Sequencing used immunoSEQ multiplex PCR; TCRdb keeps in-frame clones, though not all of them. The sample yields around 230,000 clones, roughly 85% seen once. Sequenced material: PBMCs. This clonotype was sampled from a girl aged 2 to 10 in good health and CMV-seronegative. This rearrangement joins TRBV2 to TRBJ1-1; possible D gene TRBD1, 5 bases. The CDR3 DNA follows: TGTGCCAGCAGTGAAGTAGGGAGGGGGAACACTGAAGCTTTCTTT. This sequence encodes CASSEVGRGNTEAFF.